The 22 T cell receptor beta chains in this list originate from one sample, sequenced in a study of PD-1 blockade in classical Hodgkin lymphoma. Documented time point: cycle 4 day 1 (C4D1), after 6 weeks of nivolumab. Exposure to brentuximab vedotin varied, and each patient had relapsed following autologous stem cell transplantation. TCRdb keeps only in-frame clones here, not all; method: immunoSEQ multiplex PCR. The data hold about 94,000 clones, with 90% to 95% observed a single time. Sample: peripheral blood mononuclear cells (PBMCs), taken before the fourth cycle of nivolumab. Every receptor here comes from a human donor with classical Hodgkin lymphoma.

This chain uses TRBV13 with TRBJ2-2; D not certain. CDR1 is PRHDT, CDR2 FYEKMQ, per germline (reference sequence). The ends were cut back, 5 bases at V and 6 bases at J, with 10 bases in the middle. The CDR3 has 13 residues. The CDR3 region has the DNA TGTGCCAGCAGCACGAGTCGGGCCGGGGAGCTGTTTTTT. Translation gives CASSTSRAGELFF.

The rearrangement uses TRBV11-3 and TRBJ2-7; D call uncertain. CDR1 is SGHNT and CDR2 is YENEEA in the germline V gene. The V gene lost 0 bases and the J gene lost 6 bases, with 9 bases spanning the gap. The CDR3 totals 13 residues. The CDR3 sequence is CASSLDGPGEQYF. The CDR3 coding sequence is TGTGCCAGCAGCTTAGATGGACCAGGCGAGCAGTACTTC.

CDR3 residues: CATSMDRGAEAFF. CDR3 nucleotides: TGTGCCACCAGTATGGACAGGGGGGCTGAAGCTTTCTTT. The V and J genes are TRBV15 and TRBJ1-1, with 10 bases matching TRBD1. The germline gives CDR1 LNHNV, CDR2 YYDKDF (reference sequence). This CDR3 has 13 residues. V gave up 6 bases and J gave up 6 bases; unmatched junction bases: 4.

V gene TRBV7-9 combines with J gene TRBJ2-7, with TRBD1 matching over 9 bases. V was clipped by 5 bases and J by 2 bases; unmatched bases: 7. The germline gives CDR1 SEHNR, CDR2 FQNEAQ (reference sequence). The CDR3 spans 15 residues. The CDR3 DNA sequence: TGTGCCAGCAGCCAGGGACAGGGATTGACCTACGAGCAGTACTTC. Its translation is CASSQGQGLTYEQYF.

The chain couples TRBV14 to TRBJ1-1, with 8 bases fitting TRBD1. Looked up from germline, CDR1 is SGHDN and CDR2 is FVKESK. The CDR3 loop spans 18 amino acids. Trimming removed 2 bases from V and 3 bases from J; junction bases left unmatched: 14. The CDR3 is CASSQLAGGLTRYTEAFF. The DNA of the CDR3 is TGTGCCAGCAGCCAACTCGCAGGGGGCCTGACTCGGTACACTGAAGCTTTCTTT.

The gene calls are TRBV6-1 and TRBJ1-2; no firm D call. The germline V gene has CDR1 MNHNS and CDR2 SASEGT. This CDR3 has 15 amino acids. The V end lost 0 bases, the J end lost 2 bases, and 10 bases lay between the germline ends. As DNA, the CDR3 is TGTGCCAGCAGTGAAGCATGGGATGGAAACTATGGCTACACCTTC. Translation: CASSEAWDGNYGYTF.

This chain connects TRBV6-5 to TRBJ2-3, with D maybe TRBD2 (6 bases). The V and J ends lost 6 bases and 3 bases respectively, with 7 bases between them. Per germline, CDR1 MNHEY and CDR2 SVGAGI. The CDR3 has 12 residues. CDR3 in DNA: TGTGCCAGCAGCCGGGGGACAGATACGCAGTATTTT. It yields the protein CASSRGTDTQYF.

The rearrangement links TRBV4-1 to TRBJ2-5; the match to TRBD2 covers 8 bases. This CDR3 has 15 residues. V gave up 2 bases and J gave up 4 bases; unmatched junction bases: 6. The germline gives CDR1 MGHRA, CDR2 YSYEKL. CDR3 bases: TGCGCCAGCAGCCAAACCGGGACTAGGAGAGAGACCCAGTACTTC. It translates to CASSQTGTRRETQYF.

This clone was seen more than once but under ten times. This chain joins TRBV30 and TRBJ1-1; maybe TRBD1 (6 bases). V was clipped by 8 bases and J by 7 bases, with 20 bases between them. The CDR3 runs to 13 residues. Germline CDR1 and CDR2: GTSNPN and SVGIG (reference sequence). The CDR3 sequence: CASPGAASIEAFF. CDR3 sequence (DNA): TGTGCCAGCCCAGGGGCGGCCTCCATTGAAGCTTTCTTT.

The chain recombines TRBV5-1 with TRBJ1-1; D remains unclear. This CDR3 region has 15 residues. The germline V gene encodes CDR1 SGHRS and CDR2 YFSETQ. V lost 5 bases and J 1 base, leaving 15 bases between the germline ends. CDR3 protein: CASSWGGSRNTEAFF. CDR3 DNA sequence: TGCGCCAGCAGTTGGGGAGGGAGTAGGAACACTGAAGCTTTCTTT.

The chain employs TRBV28 and TRBJ2-7; TRBD1 matches 7 bases. Germline values: CDR1 MDHEN, CDR2 SYDVKM. Germline trimming cut 6 bases from V and 0 bases from J; bases unmatched to any gene: 20. The CDR3 length is 19 residues. CDR3 in DNA: TGTGCCAGCAGCCGTACGAAAAGTGGCAGGGGGTTGGTCTCCTACGAGCAGTACTTC. Protein product: CASSRTKSGRGLVSYEQYF.

The rearrangement links TRBV10-2 to TRBJ2-2; tentative D call: TRBD1 (7 bases). Per the germline V gene, CDR1 is WSHSY and CDR2 is SAAADI. V lost 5 bases and J 3 bases, leaving 13 bases between the germline ends. The CDR3 is made up of 15 amino acids. CDR3 protein: CASSQGGAYTGELFF. As DNA, the CDR3 is TGCGCCAGCAGTCAGGGGGGCGCTTACACCGGGGAGCTGTTTTTT.

The chain employs TRBV5-6 and TRBJ1-3; 8 nucleotides line up with TRBD1. This CDR3 is built from 16 residues. Trimming cost V 0 bases and J 3 bases; bases outside gene matches: 5. The germline CDR1 and CDR2 sequences are SGHDT and YYEEEE. The CDR3 sequence: CASSLGQGLNGNTIYF. CDR3 DNA: TGTGCCAGCAGCTTGGGACAGGGGCTGAATGGAAACACCATATATTTT.

The chain uses TRBV20-1 and TRBJ2-7; D uncertain. CDR1 is DFQATT and CDR2 is SNEGSKA in the germline V gene (reference sequence). V was cut by 2 bases and J by 10 bases, with 9 bases left in between. The CDR3 runs to 10 residues. This CDR3 is CSARYSIQYF. CDR3 sequence (DNA): TGCAGTGCTAGATACAGTATACAGTACTTC.

The CDR3 bases are TGCGCCAGCAGCTCCGGGACTAGCGGGAGGGCGATGCAAGAGACCCAGTACTTC. Its translation: CASSSGTSGRAMQETQYF. V is TRBV5-1 and J is TRBJ2-5; TRBD2 aligns across 16 bases. The CDR3 has 18 residues. Looked up from germline, CDR1 is SGHRS and CDR2 is YFSETQ. V lost 3 bases and J lost 2; bases outside the gene matches: 7.

This chain links TRBV5-1 with TRBJ2-7; no clear D. The CDR3 contains 13 residues. The germline V and J ends were trimmed by 0 bases and 4 bases, with 8 bases remaining between them. Germline values: CDR1 SGHRS, CDR2 YFSETQ. The CDR3 protein is CASSLASTYEQYF. The CDR3 bases are TGCGCCAGCAGCTTGGCCTCTACTTACGAGCAGTACTTC.

The chain recombines TRBV6-1 with TRBJ2-7, with TRBD2 identical over 9 bases. With 6 bases clipped from V and 0 bases from J, the junction kept 6 bases outside the gene matches. The CDR3 has 15 residues. The germline V gene has CDR1 MNHNS and CDR2 SASEGT. Here the CDR3 reads CASRSGRYSSYEQYF. CDR3 nucleotide sequence: TGTGCCAGCAGAAGCGGGAGGTATAGCTCCTACGAGCAGTACTTC.

This clone has just one count. V and J are TRBV15 and TRBJ2-6, with D unclear. The length of the CDR3 is 22 residues. V lost 0 bases and J lost 0, with 24 bases in between. Germline-derived CDR1 and CDR2 are LNHNV and YYDKDF (reference sequence). CDR3 loop: CATSRDNPPRWQALSGANVLTF. The CDR3 DNA reads TGTGCCACCAGCAGAGATAACCCGCCCCGGTGGCAGGCCCTCTCTGGGGCCAACGTCCTGACTTTC.

The chain uses TRBV10-1 and TRBJ2-1, with D possibly being TRBD2 (7 bases). V was pared by 2 bases and J by 7 bases, with 9 bases between. CDR3 length: 13 residues. Germline assignment: CDR1 WNHNN and CDR2 SYGVQD (reference sequence). CDR3 nucleotide sequence: TGCGCCAGCAGTGAGGCGGGGGCTAATGAGCAGTTCTTC. This encodes CASSEAGANEQFF.

V gene TRBV6-5 combines with J gene TRBJ2-1, with D uncertain. The CDR3 has 15 residues. V was shortened by 0 bases and J by 0 bases, with 6 bases between the two germline ends. Germline lookup yields CDR1 MNHEY and CDR2 SVGAGI. This chain's CDR3 is CASSYSASSYNEQFF. CDR3 DNA sequence: TGTGCCAGCAGTTACTCAGCCAGCTCCTACAATGAGCAGTTCTTC.

The chain couples TRBV7-3 to TRBJ2-7; 9 nucleotides match TRBD1. The CDR3 is 14 amino acids. Trimming cost V 2 bases and J 3 bases; bases outside gene matches: 2. Germline V gene data show CDR1 as SGHTA and CDR2 as FQGTGA. The CDR3 is CASSLPGQGYEQYF. The CDR3, as DNA: TGTGCCAGCAGCTTACCGGGACAGGGCTACGAGCAGTACTTC.

The CDR3 here is CSVAGQDSGNTIYF. DNA of the CDR3: TGCAGCGTTGCGGGTCAAGACTCTGGAAACACCATATATTTT. V and J are TRBV29-1 and TRBJ1-3; no reliable D call. Germline CDR1 reads SQVTM; CDR2 reads ANQGSEA. Trimming shortened V by 4 bases and J by 0 bases, and 10 bases separated the two germline ends. The CDR3 length is 14 residues.